This T cell receptor (beta chain) was found in a study of regulatory T cells in long-lasting Graves disease. To make TCR beta libraries, researchers used iRepertoire HTBI primers and Arm-PCR of CDR3 regions. Each CDR3 protein gets one entry after TCRdb re-called the multiplex PCR reads with MiXCR. In the table there are around 480,000 distinct CDR3 sequences, about 16% of which are singletons. Time point in this sample: newly diagnosed GD, antithyroid drugs for less than 3 months. PBMC RNA was the source of the TCR library. V was cut by 1 base and J by 7 bases, with 8 bases left in between. Germline-derived CDR1 and CDR2 are SGHRS and YFSETQ. CDR3 length: 12 residues. This clonotype was seen many times. In addition, the sample was reused for a study of T cells in Graves' hyperthyroidism and ophthalmopathy.

The material sequenced was peripheral blood mononuclear cells (PBMCs), taken at new diagnosis, from a patient treated with antithyroid drugs. V is TRBV5-1 and J is TRBJ1-1; D ambiguous. The origin of this receptor is a woman in her forties or fifties with Graves disease. The CDR3 DNA reads TGCGCCAGCAGCTTGAATCAAGGTGAAGCTTTCTTT. This translates into CASSLNQGEAFF.